A single sample gave rise to the 9 T cell receptor beta chains below, sequenced in a study of blood T cell repertoires in COVID-19 (dated by TCRdb to 2020 to 2022). The library relied on the immunoSEQ multiplex PCR assay. TCRdb retrieved this table from immuneACCESS and kept in-frame rearrangements only. Not all clones are present; in checked studies, unresolved V genes account for under half, and no reason is known for the remainder. This sample comprises about 59,000 clones, 73% of them detected only once. Together, the top ten hold 11% to 15% of the sample. The sequenced material came from peripheral blood. Receptors were obtained from a woman aged 70-85 years with acute or convalescent COVID-19.

The rearrangement links TRBV30 to TRBJ2-7; weak D call: TRBD1 (6 bases). With 0 bases removed from V and 2 bases from J, the gap between germline ends came to 14 bases. Germline V gives CDR1 GTSNPN, CDR2 SVGIG (reference sequence). The length of the CDR3 is 15 residues. The CDR3 spells CAWSVIEGHTYEQYF. Here the CDR3 DNA reads TGTGCCTGGAGTGTAATAGAGGGACACACCTACGAGCAGTACTTC. Based on the CDR3 plus reference TRBV30 and TRBJ2-7, the full variable domain is SQTIHQWPATLVQPVGSPLSLECTVEGTSNPNLYWYRQAAGRGLQLLFYSVGIGQISSEVPQNLSASRPQDRQFILSSKKLLLSDSGFYLCAWSVIEGHTYEQYFGPGTRLTVT.

The CDR3 spells CASSERQGSTGELFF. As DNA, the CDR3 is TGTGCCAGCAGTGAAAGGCAGGGTAGCACCGGGGAGCTGTTTTTT. The genes are TRBV6-4 and TRBJ2-2; D might be TRBD1 (5 bases). The V gene lost 3 bases and the J gene lost 4 bases, with 12 bases spanning the gap. CDR1 is MRHNA, CDR2 SNTAGT, per germline. CDR3 length equals 15 residues.

The chain carries TRBV7-9 and TRBJ2-3; maybe TRBD1 (6 bases). Trimming shortened V by 0 bases and J by 2 bases, and 15 bases separated the two germline ends. The germline V gene encodes CDR1 SEHNR and CDR2 FQNEAQ (reference sequence). The CDR3 is 17 amino acids. DNA for the CDR3: TGTGCCAGCAGCTTAGCGGCAGGGGATTTTGCCACAGATACGCAGTATTTT. Protein sequence: CASSLAAGDFATDTQYF.

This clone was seen only once. The chain is built from TRBV4-2 and TRBJ2-3; 10 nucleotides align to TRBD1. Germline lookup yields CDR1 LGHNA and CDR2 YNFKEQ. J lost 2 bases, V lost 4 bases, and 12 bases had no gene match. The CDR3 has 18 amino acids. CDR3 in amino acids: CASSLRDRGEGHTDTQYF. CDR3 DNA: TGTGCCAGCAGCCTCAGGGACAGGGGAGAGGGGCACACAGATACGCAGTATTTT.

There are a few counts of this clone. This chain links TRBV5-8 with TRBJ1-4, with D maybe TRBD1 (6 bases). Germline V gene lookup returns CDR1 SGHTS and CDR2 YDEGEE. V was shortened by 2 bases and J by 6 bases, with 11 bases between the two germline ends. The CDR3 spans 14 residues. In DNA form, the CDR3 reads TGTGCCAGCAGCTTTGGGGGGGCCTATGAAAAACTGTTTTTT. Its protein product is CASSFGGAYEKLFF.

The chain couples TRBV10-1 to TRBJ1-1; D unclear. Germline V gives CDR1 WNHNN, CDR2 SYGVQD (reference sequence). CDR3 length equals 16 residues. Trimming took off 0 bases at V and 1 base at J, with 12 bases between the two ends. CDR3 region: CASSESALERNTEAFF. DNA for the CDR3: TGCGCCAGCAGTGAGTCAGCATTAGAACGGAACACTGAAGCTTTCTTT.

This rearrangement joins TRBV5-1 to TRBJ2-1; tentative D call: TRBD1 (7 bases). This CDR3 contains 15 residues. The germline V and J ends were trimmed by 2 bases and 12 bases, with 21 bases remaining between them. Germline V CDR1 and CDR2: SGHRS, YFSETQ. The CDR3 DNA follows: TGCGCCAGCAGCTTAGGCGGGACAGCGAAAATAGGGCAGTTCTTC. Protein sequence: CASSLGGTAKIGQFF.

This clone was counted a few times. The V and J genes are TRBV18 and TRBJ1-5; weak D call: TRBD1 (5 bases). The CDR3 covers 16 residues. Germline-derived CDR1 and CDR2 are KGHSH and LQKENI. V was pared by 3 bases and J by 7 bases, with 19 bases between. The CDR3 sequence is CASSPTNQGIKQPQHF. CDR3 bases: TGTGCCAGCTCACCTACAAATCAGGGAATTAAACAGCCCCAGCATTTT.

CDR3 DNA: TGTGCCAGCAACACATACCCCTATGGCTACACCTTC. It codes for CASNTYPYGYTF. The rearrangement links TRBV2 to TRBJ1-2; D is unclear. The V gene's germline CDR1 is SNHLY and CDR2 FYNNEI. The CDR3 is 12 residues long. V was shortened by 7 bases and J by 4 bases, with 10 bases between the two germline ends.